The rows below give T cell receptor beta chains drawn from one sample of a study of cytomegalovirus exposure and HLA in healthy donors. Clones were sequenced by immunoSEQ multiplex PCR, and TCRdb holds only the in-frame ones, with some missing. The sample has roughly 100,000 clones, and its top ten clones hold roughly 14%. The sample was PBMCs. The origin of the receptors is a man aged 50-59 years in good health and CMV-seropositive. Each CDR3 is given with its conserved first and last residue. The order of the fields is D gene, V gene, J gene, CDR3 protein, CDR3 DNA. A D gene is named only where the DNA matches it firmly.

TRBD1	TRBV30	TRBJ1-2	CAWSIKDRGQGYTF	TGTGCCTGGAGTATCAAGGACAGGGGGCAAGGCTACACCTTC
-	TRBV11-3	TRBJ2-2	CASSFTGTNTGELFF	TGTGCCAGCAGCTTTACAGGGACGAACACCGGGGAGCTGTTTTTT
TRBD2	TRBV29-1	TRBJ2-3	CSVALAGVDTQYF	TGCAGCGTTGCACTAGCGGGAGTAGATACGCAGTATTTT
-	TRBV11-3	TRBJ1-1	CASSYTNTEAFF	TGTGCCAGCAGCTACACGAACACTGAAGCTTTCTTT
TRBD2	TRBV2	TRBJ2-5	CASSGLAGGPGETQYF	TGTGCCAGCAGCGGACTAGCGGGAGGGCCGGGAGAGACCCAGTACTTC
-	TRBV6-5	TRBJ1-5	CASSRLPGQPQHF	TGTGCCAGCAGTAGACTGCCGGGGCAGCCCCAGCATTTT
TRBD1	TRBV13	TRBJ2-6	CASSPTFGQGVETGANVLTF	TGTGCCAGCAGCCCGACCTTCGGACAGGGGGTGGAGACTGGGGCCAACGTCCTGACTTTC
-	TRBV30	TRBJ2-7	CAWSVGLSYEQYF	TGTGCCTGGAGTGTCGGACTCTCCTACGAGCAGTACTTC
-	TRBV27	TRBJ1-1	CASSSEALRPEAFF	TGTGCCAGCAGTTCTGAGGCGCTAAGGCCTGAAGCTTTCTTT
-	TRBV14	TRBJ2-6	CASSPRRSGANVLTF	TGTGCCAGCAGCCCCCGCAGGTCTGGGGCCAACGTCCTGACTTTC
-	TRBV5-1	TRBJ2-6	CASGSFSGANVLTF	TGCGCCAGCGGCTCCTTCTCTGGGGCCAACGTCCTGACTTTC
TRBD1	TRBV30	TRBJ1-1	CACTGGAEAFF	TGTGCCTGTACAGGGGGGGCTGAAGCTTTCTTT
TRBD1	TRBV7-2	TRBJ1-2	CASSLVATGANYGYTF	TGTGCCAGCAGCTTAGTTGCGACAGGGGCTAACTATGGCTACACCTTC
TRBD1	TRBV19	TRBJ2-1	CASSIDPKRLGGEQFF	TGTGCCAGTAGTATAGATCCGAAGAGGTTAGGGGGCGAGCAGTTCTTC
-	TRBV5-6	TRBJ1-2	CASSPGLNYGYTF	TGTGCCAGCAGCCCGGGACTTAACTATGGCTACACCTTC
-	TRBV4-3	TRBJ2-5	CASSQGQSQGETQYF	TGCGCCAGCAGCCAAGGACAGTCTCAGGGAGAGACCCAGTACTTC
-	TRBV4-1	TRBJ2-2	CASSPPTGELFF	TGCGCCAGCAGTCCTCCGACCGGGGAGCTGTTTTTT
TRBD2	TRBV7-2	TRBJ2-2	CASSLGKASGSYLRELFF	TGTGCCAGCAGCTTAGGGAAGGCTAGCGGGAGTTATCTCCGGGAGCTGTTTTTT
TRBD1	TRBV7-9	TRBJ1-5	CASSPQGARGNQPQHF	TGTGCCAGCAGCCCACAGGGGGCGCGAGGTAATCAGCCCCAGCATTTT
-	TRBV9	TRBJ2-3	CASSVRPGADTQYF	TGTGCCAGCAGCGTAAGGCCGGGAGCAGATACGCAGTATTTT
TRBD1	TRBV7-2	TRBJ2-7	CASSFPGTGKSHEQYF	TGTGCCAGCAGCTTCCCTGGGACAGGGAAGAGCCACGAGCAGTACTTC
-	TRBV18	TRBJ1-1	CASSPVQVQDTEAFF	TGTGCCAGCTCACCGGTCCAGGTTCAGGACACTGAAGCTTTCTTT
TRBD1	TRBV18	TRBJ1-1	CASSQTRDSREAFF	TGTGCCAGCTCACAAACCCGGGACAGTAGAGAAGCTTTCTTT
TRBD2	TRBV2	TRBJ2-7	CASSASGRGEQYF	TGTGCCAGCAGTGCTAGCGGGAGGGGGGAGCAGTACTTC
TRBD1	TRBV19	TRBJ1-4	CASSNLRGRGPQTNEKLFF	TGTGCCAGTAGTAACTTAAGGGGCAGGGGGCCTCAAACTAATGAAAAACTGTTTTTT
TRBD1	TRBV7-7	TRBJ2-5	CASSLASTGGETQYF	TGTGCTAGCAGCTTAGCGTCGACAGGGGGGGAGACCCAGTACTTC
TRBD2	TRBV5-1	TRBJ2-1	CASSFVSTSGNQGEQFF	TGCGCCAGCAGCTTCGTGTCTACTAGCGGGAACCAAGGTGAGCAGTTCTTC
TRBD1	TRBV7-2	TRBJ2-7	CASSLGFTGTGDVQYF	TGTGCCAGCAGCTTAGGTTTCACCGGGACAGGGGATGTGCAGTACTTC
TRBD1	TRBV5-1	TRBJ1-1	CASSGTGNLNTEAFF	TGCGCCAGCAGCGGGACAGGGAATTTGAACACTGAAGCTTTCTTT
-	TRBV30	TRBJ2-1	CAWNRDMNEQFF	TGTGCCTGGAACCGGGATATGAATGAGCAGTTCTTC
-	TRBV6-5	TRBJ1-1	CASSYSRDWSTEAFF	TGTGCCAGCAGTTACTCAAGGGACTGGAGCACTGAAGCTTTCTTT
-	TRBV27	TRBJ1-5	CASSPLTLGQHNQPQHF	TGTGCCAGCAGTCCACTCACTCTCGGACAGCACAATCAGCCCCAGCATTTT
-	TRBV4-2	TRBJ2-5	CASSQDWSTNAGGQYF	TGTGCCAGCAGCCAAGATTGGTCCACCAACGCCGGGGGCCAGTACTTC
-	TRBV7-2	TRBJ1-5	CASSYYSNQPQHF	TGTGCCAGCAGTTATTATAGCAATCAGCCCCAGCATTTT
-	TRBV30	TRBJ1-2	CAWSVLRAANYGYTF	TGTGCCTGGAGTGTACTCAGAGCGGCTAACTATGGCTACACCTTC
-	TRBV9	TRBJ2-3	CASSVDEGYDTQYF	TGTGCCAGCAGCGTAGACGAGGGCTACGATACGCAGTATTTT
-	TRBV7-3	TRBJ2-1	CASSLTRFDEQFF	TGTGCCAGCAGCTTGACTAGGTTTGATGAGCAGTTCTTC
-	TRBV9	TRBJ1-1	CASSVEGGFAEAFF	TGTGCCAGCAGCGTAGAGGGAGGGTTTGCTGAAGCTTTCTTT
TRBD2	TRBV4-3	TRBJ2-2	CASSPRSGRAGVGELFF	TGCGCCAGCAGCCCCCGTAGCGGGAGGGCGGGAGTGGGGGAGCTGTTTTTT
TRBD2	TRBV9	TRBJ2-5	CASSVAPLAGNQETQYF	TGTGCCAGCAGCGTAGCTCCCCTAGCGGGGAATCAAGAGACCCAGTACTTC
-	TRBV19	TRBJ1-1	CASSRQGYTEAFF	TGTGCCAGTAGTCGCCAGGGGTACACTGAAGCTTTCTTT
-	TRBV7-2	TRBJ1-2	CASSLAHPGTDYGYTF	TGTGCCAGCAGCTTAGCGCATCCCGGTACGGACTATGGCTACACCTTC
-	TRBV9	TRBJ1-1	CASSVGLGPNTEAFF	TGTGCCAGCAGCGTAGGCCTGGGGCCGAACACTGAAGCTTTCTTT
TRBD1	TRBV18	TRBJ2-4	CASSPDRGDDIQYF	TGTGCCAGCTCACCCGACAGGGGGGATGACATTCAGTACTTC
-	TRBV19	TRBJ2-1	CASSMVGGDNEQFF	TGTGCCAGTAGTATGGTGGGGGGAGACAATGAGCAGTTCTTC